Each of the 20 T cell receptor beta chains below was sequenced from the same sample in a study of sequential checkpoint blockade in melanoma. Assay used: immunoSEQ multiplex PCR; TCRdb lists only in-frame clones, some missing. The profile shows about 6,100 clones, approximately 48% of them singletons. Treatment defined: randomized to nivolumab then ipilimumab (arm A) or the reverse (arm B). This material consisted of CD8+ T cells sorted from blood (inferred from file names), taken from a patient given nivolumab and ipilimumab in sequence. These receptors all stem from a human patient with melanoma. Some clones in this sample may be carry-over from other donors' samples.

This sequence joins TRBV6-1 and TRBJ1-6, with D perhaps TRBD1 (5 bases). Germline V gene sequence: CDR1 MNHNS, CDR2 SASEGT. This CDR3 is 15 amino acids long. The V end lost 2 bases, the J end lost 7 bases, and 12 bases lay between the germline ends. DNA of the CDR3: TGTGCCAGCAGTGAAATGCAGGGCGTGAATTCACCCCTCCACTTT. Its translation: CASSEMQGVNSPLHF.

This sequence joins TRBV11-2 and TRBJ2-7, with 8 bases aligning to TRBD1. The germline gives CDR1 SGHAT, CDR2 FQNNGV. With 3 bases clipped from V and 6 bases from J, the junction kept 10 bases outside the gene matches. The CDR3 is 15 amino acids. CDR3 in amino acids: CASSFDWTGNGEQYF. DNA for the CDR3: TGTGCCAGCAGCTTCGACTGGACAGGGAATGGCGAGCAGTACTTC.

The chain is built from TRBV21-1 and TRBJ2-7; TRBD1, the table's D call, lacks a check against the DNA. TRBV21-1 is marked as a pseudogene. The CDR3 sequence is 15 residues long. The CDR3 DNA follows: TGTGCCAGCAGCAAAGTCTGGACAGTCATCCACGAGCAGTACTTC. This encodes CASSKVWTVIHEQYF.

This chain connects TRBV6-6 to TRBJ2-7, with TRBD2 matching 11 bases. Losses at the gene ends were 5 bases for V and 0 bases for J; bases not matched to a gene: 6. CDR3 length: 16 residues. The germline gives CDR1 MNHNY, CDR2 SVGAGI (reference sequence). This CDR3 is CASSPSSGGYSYEQYF. The DNA for the CDR3 is TGTGCCAGCAGTCCCTCTAGCGGGGGGTACTCCTACGAGCAGTACTTC.

V usage is TRBV5-4 and J usage is TRBJ1-6; D uncertain. The CDR3 is 14 residues long. The V gene's germline CDR1 is SGHNT and CDR2 YYREEE (reference sequence). Trimming stripped 0 bases from V and 9 bases from J, with 10 bases between. CDR3 sequence reads: CASSLGQTSSPLHF. The CDR3 DNA follows: TGTGCCAGCAGCTTGGGACAAACGAGTTCACCCCTCCACTTT.

This chain joins TRBV15 and TRBJ1-5; tentatively, D is TRBD1 (5 bases). The germline CDR1 and CDR2 sequences are LNHNV and YYDKDF (reference sequence). V was shortened by 0 bases and J by 4 bases, with 10 bases between the two germline ends. This CDR3 spans 15 amino acids. This CDR3 is CATSRDRGRNQPQHF. As DNA, the CDR3 is TGTGCCACCAGCAGAGATCGGGGGAGGAATCAGCCCCAGCATTTT.

The chain has TRBV19 and TRBJ1-2; tentatively, D is TRBD1 (6 bases). With 7 bases removed from V and 5 bases from J, the gap between germline ends came to 11 bases. CDR1 is LNHDA, CDR2 SQIVND, per germline (reference sequence). This CDR3 comprises 12 residues. The CDR3 sequence: CASTLQGYGYTF. The CDR3 nucleotides are TGTGCCAGTACCTTGCAGGGGTATGGCTACACCTTC.

This clone is deemed medium-sized. The genes are TRBV5-1 and TRBJ2-7, with TRBD2 identical over 9 bases. The CDR3 sequence is 14 residues long. Trimming at V came to 1 base and at J to 5 bases, leaving 4 bases not matched to a gene. Per germline, CDR1 SGHRS and CDR2 YFSETQ. CDR3 residues: CASSLYGGGDEQYF. The CDR3 coding sequence is TGCGCCAGCAGCTTGTACGGCGGGGGGGACGAGCAGTACTTC.

The chain combines TRBV10-3 with TRBJ2-7, with 8 bases that match TRBD1. The CDR3 runs to 15 residues. J lost 6 bases, V lost 0 bases, and 7 bases had no gene match. Germline assignment: CDR1 ENHRY and CDR2 SYGVKD. The CDR3 loop is CAISESAGGWGEQYF. In nucleotides, the CDR3 is TGTGCCATCAGTGAGTCGGCAGGGGGCTGGGGCGAGCAGTACTTC.

The chain combines TRBV7-2 with TRBJ2-7; D possibly corresponds to TRBD2 (6 bases). Germline V gene lookup returns CDR1 SGHTA and CDR2 FQGNSA. The V end was cut by 5 bases, the J end by 4 bases, with 27 bases between. The CDR3 runs 18 residues. In DNA form, the CDR3 reads TGTGCCAGCAGCCCCGAGTGGGGGGAATTGAATTCGGGATACGAGCAGTACTTC. Its protein is CASSPEWGELNSGYEQYF.

This chain links TRBV5-4 with TRBJ2-7; D perhaps matches TRBD1 (7 bases). Germline values: CDR1 SGHNT, CDR2 YYREEE (reference sequence). This CDR3 has 17 residues. V lost 0 bases and J 4 bases, leaving 20 bases between the germline ends. CDR3 sequence (DNA): TGTGCCAGCAGCTTGGCCGTGGGGGGAACAGGGGATTACGAGCAGTACTTC. Translation gives CASSLAVGGTGDYEQYF.

This chain connects TRBV27 to TRBJ1-5; 7 bases are shared with TRBD1. The germline CDR1 and CDR2 sequences are MNHEY and SMNVEV (reference sequence). With 5 bases clipped from V and 8 bases from J, the junction kept 6 bases outside the gene matches. This CDR3 is built from 13 residues. In nucleotides, the CDR3 is TGTGCCAGCAGTATTGACAGGGTGAAGCCCCAGCATTTT. Its translation is CASSIDRVKPQHF.

This clone was found a few times. The V call is TRBV18, the J call TRBJ2-7; perhaps TRBD1 as D (6 bases). The germline V and J ends were trimmed by 3 bases and 2 bases, with 11 bases remaining between them. CDR3 length: 14 residues. Germline CDR1 KGHSH, CDR2 LQKENI. The CDR3 region has the DNA TGTGCCAGCTCACCTCGACAGGATCCCTACGAGCAGTACTTC. Its translation is CASSPRQDPYEQYF.

V gene TRBV19 combines with J gene TRBJ1-1, with D uncertain. Trimming cost V 3 bases and J 3 bases, with 11 bases left between them. Germline V lookup: CDR1 LNHDA, CDR2 SQIVND (reference sequence). The CDR3 loop spans 14 amino acids. The CDR3 nucleotides are TGTGCCAGTAGTATTGAACGTCGCGACACTGAAGCTTTCTTT. Translated: CASSIERRDTEAFF.

The chain uses TRBV7-2 and TRBJ2-7; D call uncertain. Germline CDR1 and CDR2: SGHTA and FQGNSA. The CDR3 totals 16 residues. V dropped 1 base and J dropped 0 bases, with 13 bases sitting between them. CDR3 sequence reads: CASSLGPVVSSYEQYF. In nucleotides, the CDR3 is TGTGCCAGCAGCTTAGGTCCGGTTGTAAGCTCCTACGAGCAGTACTTC.

The table lists this clone with a few counts. This chain links TRBV7-9 with TRBJ2-7, with 10 bases identical to TRBD1. CDR1 and CDR2 (germline): SEHNR, FQNEAQ (reference sequence). V was clipped by 8 bases and J by 6 bases; unmatched bases: 16. This CDR3 spans 16 amino acids. CDR3 in amino acids: CASSGDLGTGVGEQYF. CDR3 nucleotide sequence: TGTGCCAGCTCGGGAGACCTCGGGACAGGGGTCGGCGAGCAGTACTTC.

This chain links TRBV28 with TRBJ1-5, with 9 bases matching TRBD1. Germline lookup yields CDR1 MDHEN and CDR2 SYDVKM. This CDR3 is built from 16 residues. V was clipped by 0 bases and J by 6 bases; unmatched bases: 6. The CDR3 sequence is CASSLWVQGAIQPQHF. CDR3 bases: TGTGCCAGCAGTTTATGGGTACAGGGGGCTATTCAGCCCCAGCATTTT.

This clone was counted only a few times. The chain links TRBV29-1 to TRBJ2-7, with D perhaps matching TRBD2 (6 bases). Germline values: CDR1 SQVTM, CDR2 ANQGSEA. The CDR3 has 12 residues. Trimming took off 8 bases at V and 6 bases at J, with 17 bases between the two ends. Here the CDR3 reads CSISGVWGEQYF. For the CDR3, the DNA is TGCAGCATCTCGGGGGTGTGGGGCGAGCAGTACTTC.

This clone was picked up a small number of times. J is TRBJ1-3 and V is TRBV2, with 9 nucleotides matching TRBD1. There are 15 residues in the CDR3. Germline lookup yields CDR1 SNHLY and CDR2 FYNNEI. J was trimmed by 1 base and V by 7 bases; bases with no gene match: 5. The CDR3 nucleotides read TGTGCCAGCAACGAGGGACAGGGATCTGGAAACACCATATATTTT. This codes for CASNEGQGSGNTIYF.

The chain uses TRBV9 and TRBJ1-1; 8 bases line up with TRBD1. Germline V gene sequence: CDR1 SGDLS, CDR2 YYNGEE. This CDR3 spans 13 amino acids. V trimming: 3 bases; J trimming: 6 bases; junction bases outside the gene matches: 4. The CDR3 region has the DNA TGTGCCAGCAGCGGCGGACAGGGCCCTGAAGCTTTCTTT. Translated: CASSGGQGPEAFF.